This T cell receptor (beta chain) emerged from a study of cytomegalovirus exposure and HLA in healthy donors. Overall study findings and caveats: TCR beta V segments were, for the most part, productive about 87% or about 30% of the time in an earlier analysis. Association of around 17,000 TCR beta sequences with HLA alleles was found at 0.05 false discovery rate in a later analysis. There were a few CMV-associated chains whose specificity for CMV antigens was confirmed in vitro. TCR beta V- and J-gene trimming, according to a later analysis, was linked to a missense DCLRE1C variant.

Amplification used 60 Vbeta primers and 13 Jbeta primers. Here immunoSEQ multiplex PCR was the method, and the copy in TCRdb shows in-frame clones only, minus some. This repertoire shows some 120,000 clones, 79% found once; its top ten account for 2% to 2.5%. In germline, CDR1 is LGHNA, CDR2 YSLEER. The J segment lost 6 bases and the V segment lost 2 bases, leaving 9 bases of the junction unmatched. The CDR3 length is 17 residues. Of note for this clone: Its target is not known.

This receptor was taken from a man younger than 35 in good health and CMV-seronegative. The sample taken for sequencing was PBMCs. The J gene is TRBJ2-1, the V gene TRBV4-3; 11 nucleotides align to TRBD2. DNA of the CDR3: TGCGCCAGCAGCCAATGGCATCAGACTAGCGGGACCAATGAGCAGTTCTTC. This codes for CASSQWHQTSGTNEQFF.